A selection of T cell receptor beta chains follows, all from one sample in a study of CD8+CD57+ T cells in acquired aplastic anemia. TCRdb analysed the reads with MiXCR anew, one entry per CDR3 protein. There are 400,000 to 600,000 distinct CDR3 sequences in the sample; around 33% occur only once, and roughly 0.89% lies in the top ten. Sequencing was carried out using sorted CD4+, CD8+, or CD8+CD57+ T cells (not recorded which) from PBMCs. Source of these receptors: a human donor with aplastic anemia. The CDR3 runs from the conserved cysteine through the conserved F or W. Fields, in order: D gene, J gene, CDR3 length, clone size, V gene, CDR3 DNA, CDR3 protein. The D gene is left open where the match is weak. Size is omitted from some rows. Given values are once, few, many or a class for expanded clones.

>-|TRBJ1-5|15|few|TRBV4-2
TGTGCCAGCAGCCAAGGGACAGTTAGCAATCAGCCCCAGCATTTT
CASSQGTVSNQPQHF
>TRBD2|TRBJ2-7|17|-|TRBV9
TGTGCCAGCAGCGTAGGGCTAGCGGGAGGAACTCCCTACGAGCAGTACTTC
CASSVGLAGGTPYEQYF
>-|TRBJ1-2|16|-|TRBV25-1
TGTGCCAGCAGCTTAGCCGGGCAGAGCCTAAACTATGGCTACACCTTC
CASSLAGQSLNYGYTF
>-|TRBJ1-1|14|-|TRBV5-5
TGTGCCAGCAGCTTCGGACAGATTAGGACTGAAGCTTTCTTT
CASSFGQIRTEAFF
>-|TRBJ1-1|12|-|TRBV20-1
TGCAGTCCTTCGGGCACCCACACTGAAGCTTTCTTT
CSPSGTHTEAFF
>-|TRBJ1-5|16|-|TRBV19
TGTGCCAGTAGTCAACCCCGGACGAGGAGCAATCAGCCCCAGCATTTT
CASSQPRTRSNQPQHF
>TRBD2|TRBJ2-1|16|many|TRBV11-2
TGTGCCAGCAGCGGGACTAGCGGGAGCTCCTACAATGAGCAGTTCTTC
CASSGTSGSSYNEQFF
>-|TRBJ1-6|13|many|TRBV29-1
TGCAGCGCCGCGGACAGAGATAATTCACCCCTCCACTTT
CSAADRDNSPLHF
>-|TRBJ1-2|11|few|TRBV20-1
TGCAGTGCCCTCACAGGTAGTGGCTACACCTTC
CSALTGSGYTF
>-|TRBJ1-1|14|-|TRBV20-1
TGCAGTGCTAGTGGTAGAGGGCCCCTAACTGAAGCTTTCTTT
CSASGRGPLTEAFF
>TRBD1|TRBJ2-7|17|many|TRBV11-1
TGTGCCAGCAGCAGAACCCGAGGACAGGTTGGGTCCTACGAGCAGTACTTC
CASSRTRGQVGSYEQYF
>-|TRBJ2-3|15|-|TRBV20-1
TGCAGTGCTAGCCCCTTGGGATGGACCACAGATACGCAGTATTTT
CSASPLGWTTDTQYF
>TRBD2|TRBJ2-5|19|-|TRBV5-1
TGCGCCAGCAGCTTGGATCCCCCAGGGACTAGCGGGGGGTGGGAGACCCAGTACTTC
CASSLDPPGTSGGWETQYF
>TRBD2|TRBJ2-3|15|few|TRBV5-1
TGCGCCAGCAGCGAAGGACTAGCGGCCCGAGATACGCAGTATTTT
CASSEGLAARDTQYF
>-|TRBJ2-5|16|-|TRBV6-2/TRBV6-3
TGTGCCAGCAGTGCGACGTGTGGACGGATGCAAGAGACCCAGTACTTC
CASSATCGRMQETQYF
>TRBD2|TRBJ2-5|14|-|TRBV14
TGTGCCAGCAGCCAATCAGCGGGGGGGGAGACCCAGTACTTC
CASSQSAGGETQYF
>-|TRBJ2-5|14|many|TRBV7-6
TGTGCCAGCAGCCCCGCGGCTACCGGCGAGACCCAGTACTTC
CASSPAATGETQYF
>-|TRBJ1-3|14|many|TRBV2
TGTGCCAGCTCAACGGGAGGCTCTGGAAACACCATATATTTT
CASSTGGSGNTIYF
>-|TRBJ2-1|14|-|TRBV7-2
TGTGCCAGCAGCTTGCAGGTAGTGGGCAATGAGCAGTTCTTC
CASSLQVVGNEQFF
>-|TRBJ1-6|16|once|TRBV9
TGTGCCAGCAGCGTAAGTGTTGGTCGGGATAATTCACCCCTCCACTTT
CASSVSVGRDNSPLHF
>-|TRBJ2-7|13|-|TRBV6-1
TGTGCCAGCTCACGATTGGAGAGCTACGAGCAGTACTTC
CASSRLESYEQYF
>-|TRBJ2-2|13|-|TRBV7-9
TGTGCCAGCAGCTTAGCCCGGGCAGGGGAGCTGTTTTTT
CASSLARAGELFF
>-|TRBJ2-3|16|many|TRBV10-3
TGTGCCATCAGCCTGTTGGGGGGCTGGATGCGAGATACGCAGTATTTT
CAISLLGGWMRDTQYF
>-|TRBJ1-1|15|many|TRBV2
TGTGCCAGCAGTGCCAGTACAGGTTTCCACACTGAAGCTTTCTTT
CASSASTGFHTEAFF
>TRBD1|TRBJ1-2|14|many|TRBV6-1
TGTGCCAGCAGGTCACCCGGGACAGAGAATGGCTACACCTTC
CASRSPGTENGYTF
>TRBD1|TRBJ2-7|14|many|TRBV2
TGTGCCAGCAGTGAATTGGGGACAGGGAGCGAGCAGTACTTC
CASSELGTGSEQYF
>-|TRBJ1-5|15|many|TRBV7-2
TGTGCCAGCAGCACGCACTGGGGGGGGAATCAGCCCCAGCATTTT
CASSTHWGGNQPQHF
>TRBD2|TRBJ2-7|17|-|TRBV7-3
TGTGCCAGCAGCTTAGGGACTAGCGGGAGAGGGACCTACGAGCAGTACTTC
CASSLGTSGRGTYEQYF
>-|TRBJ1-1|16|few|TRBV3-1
TGTGCCAGCAGCCACCGCCCGGACAGCATGAACACTGAAGCTTTCTTT
CASSHRPDSMNTEAFF
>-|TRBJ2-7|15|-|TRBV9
TGTGCCAGCAGCCAAATGCCTAGGAGCTCCTACGAGCAGTACTTC
CASSQMPRSSYEQYF
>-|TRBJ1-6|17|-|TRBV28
TGTGCCAGCAGACTAGAACAGGGCCCGTCCTATAATTCACCCCTCCACTTT
CASRLEQGPSYNSPLHF
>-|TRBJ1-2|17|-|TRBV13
TGTGCCAGCAGCTTGCCCAGTTTTGTGGAAGCAGACTATGGCTACACCTTC
CASSLPSFVEADYGYTF
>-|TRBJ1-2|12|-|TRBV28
TGTGCCAGCAGTCTCAGGGGCCGCGGCTACACCTTC
CASSLRGRGYTF
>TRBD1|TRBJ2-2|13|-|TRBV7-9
TGTGCCAGCAGCCAGACAGGGGCCGGGGAGCTGTTTTTT
CASSQTGAGELFF
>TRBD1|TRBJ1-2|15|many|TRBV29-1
TGCAGCGACCGGGACAGGGGTGGAGGCAACTATGGCTACACCTTC
CSDRDRGGGNYGYTF
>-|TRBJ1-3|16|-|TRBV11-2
TGTACCAGCAGCTTCACAGGAGCCTACTCTGGAAACACCATATATTTT
CTSSFTGAYSGNTIYF
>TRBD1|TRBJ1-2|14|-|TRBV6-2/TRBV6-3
TGTGCCAGCAGTAATCCCGGGACAGGGAACGGCTACACCTTC
CASSNPGTGNGYTF
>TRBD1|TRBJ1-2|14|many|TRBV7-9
TGTGCCAGCAGCTTAGGGAGACAGGGCTCACGCTACACCTTC
CASSLGRQGSRYTF
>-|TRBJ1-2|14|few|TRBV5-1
TGCGCCAGCAGCTTGGATAGAGGTCACTATGGCTACACCTTC
CASSLDRGHYGYTF
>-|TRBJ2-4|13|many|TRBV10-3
TGTGCCATTAACCAGGGAGGAGGAAACATTCAGTACTTC
CAINQGGGNIQYF
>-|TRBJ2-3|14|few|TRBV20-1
TGCAGTGCTAAGACAGATCCTAGCACAGATACGCAGTATTTT
CSAKTDPSTDTQYF
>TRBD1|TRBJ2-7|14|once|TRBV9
TGTGCCAGCAGGGGGACAGGGGGTGCGTACGAGCAGTACTTC
CASRGTGGAYEQYF
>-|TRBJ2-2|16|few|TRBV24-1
TGTGTCACCAGTGATCCCGCAGGGGGGGACACCGGGGAGCTGTTTTTT
CVTSDPAGGDTGELFF
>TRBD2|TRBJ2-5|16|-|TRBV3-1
TGTGCCAGCAGCCAGGGGACTAGCGGGGGGCAAGAGACCCAGTACTTC
CASSQGTSGGQETQYF
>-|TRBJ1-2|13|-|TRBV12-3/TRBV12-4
TGTGCCAGCAGTTTATGGCAGGGCGATGGCTACACCTTC
CASSLWQGDGYTF
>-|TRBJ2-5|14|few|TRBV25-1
TGTGCCAGCAGTGAATCGGGGGCTTTGGAGACCCAGTACTTC
CASSESGALETQYF
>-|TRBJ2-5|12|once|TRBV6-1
TGTGCCAGCACCAGAAAGGGGGAGACCCAGTACTTC
CASTRKGETQYF
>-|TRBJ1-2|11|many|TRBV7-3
TGTGCCAGCAAGGCGGGCGGAGGCTACACCTTC
CASKAGGGYTF
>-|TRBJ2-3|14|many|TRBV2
TGTGCCAGCAGTGCGGTAGCGGACACAGATACGCAGTATTTT
CASSAVADTDTQYF
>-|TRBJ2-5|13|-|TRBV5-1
TGCGCCAGCAACAAGGGATTCCAAGAGACCCAGTACTTC
CASNKGFQETQYF
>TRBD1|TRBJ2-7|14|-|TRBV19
TGTGCCAGTAGTATTCCGACAGGGGGCAGCGAGCAGTACTTC
CASSIPTGGSEQYF
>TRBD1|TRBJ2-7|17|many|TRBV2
TGTGCCAGCAGTGACCATGGACCGGGACAGACTTTCTACGAGCAGTACTTC
CASSDHGPGQTFYEQYF
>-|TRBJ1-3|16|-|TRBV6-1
TGTGCCAGCACCGTTTCGGCAGGCCAGGGTGGAAACACCATATATTTT
CASTVSAGQGGNTIYF